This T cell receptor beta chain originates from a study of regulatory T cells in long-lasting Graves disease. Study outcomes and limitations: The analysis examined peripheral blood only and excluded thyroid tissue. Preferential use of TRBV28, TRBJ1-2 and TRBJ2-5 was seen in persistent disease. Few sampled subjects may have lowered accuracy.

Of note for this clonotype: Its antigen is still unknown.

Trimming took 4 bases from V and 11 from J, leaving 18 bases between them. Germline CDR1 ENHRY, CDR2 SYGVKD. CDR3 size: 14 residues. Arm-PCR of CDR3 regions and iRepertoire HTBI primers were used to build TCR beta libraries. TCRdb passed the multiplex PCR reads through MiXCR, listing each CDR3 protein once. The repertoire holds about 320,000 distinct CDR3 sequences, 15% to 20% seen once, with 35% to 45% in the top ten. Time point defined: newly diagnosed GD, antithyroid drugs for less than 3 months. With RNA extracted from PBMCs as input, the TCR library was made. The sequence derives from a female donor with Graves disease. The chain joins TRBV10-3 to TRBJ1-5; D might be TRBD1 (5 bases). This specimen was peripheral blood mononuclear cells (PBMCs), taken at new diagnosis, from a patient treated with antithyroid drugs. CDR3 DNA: TGTGCCATCAGTGGTGGGACCCGAGATCGAGCCCAGCATTTT. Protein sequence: CAISGGTRDRAQHF.